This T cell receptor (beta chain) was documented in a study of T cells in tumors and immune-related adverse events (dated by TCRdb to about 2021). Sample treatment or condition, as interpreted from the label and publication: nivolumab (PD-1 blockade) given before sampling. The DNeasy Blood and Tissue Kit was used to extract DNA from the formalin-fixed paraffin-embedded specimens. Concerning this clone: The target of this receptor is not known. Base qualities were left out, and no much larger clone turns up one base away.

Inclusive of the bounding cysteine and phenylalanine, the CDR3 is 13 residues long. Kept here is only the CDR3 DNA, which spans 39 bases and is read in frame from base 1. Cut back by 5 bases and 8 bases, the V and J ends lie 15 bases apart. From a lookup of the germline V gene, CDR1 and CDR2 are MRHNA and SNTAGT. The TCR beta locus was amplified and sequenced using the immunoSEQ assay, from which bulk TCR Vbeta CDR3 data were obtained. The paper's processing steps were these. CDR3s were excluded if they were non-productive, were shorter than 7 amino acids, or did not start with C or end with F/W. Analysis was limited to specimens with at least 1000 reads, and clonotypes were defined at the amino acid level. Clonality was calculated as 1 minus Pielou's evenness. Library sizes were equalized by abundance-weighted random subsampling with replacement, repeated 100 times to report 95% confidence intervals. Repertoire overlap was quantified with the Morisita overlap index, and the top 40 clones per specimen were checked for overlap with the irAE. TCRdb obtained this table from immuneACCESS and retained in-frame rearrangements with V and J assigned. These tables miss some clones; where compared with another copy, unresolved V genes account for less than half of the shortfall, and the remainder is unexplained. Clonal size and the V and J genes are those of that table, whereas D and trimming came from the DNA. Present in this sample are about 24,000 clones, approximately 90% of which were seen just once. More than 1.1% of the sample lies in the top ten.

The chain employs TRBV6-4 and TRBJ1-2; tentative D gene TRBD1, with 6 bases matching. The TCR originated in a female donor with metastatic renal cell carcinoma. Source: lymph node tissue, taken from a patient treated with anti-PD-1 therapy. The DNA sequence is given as TGTGCCAGCAGTAACTTCGGGGGCGGCGGCTACACCTTC. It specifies CASSNFGGGGYTF.